The clone carrying this TCR beta chain was counted at least ten times. Its antigen remains unidentified. Previously described methods and listed TCR primers were used for bulk TCR libraries. Each CDR3 protein is one row after TCRdb ran MiXCR on the PCR reads. The table has over 600,000 distinct CDR3 sequences, about 20% seen once. The data derive from a study of molecular identifiers for immune sequencing clone quantification. CDR3 length: 14 residues. Germline CDR1 and CDR2: GTSNPN and SVGIG (reference sequence). The V gene lost 7 bases and the J gene lost 1 base, with 15 bases spanning the gap. Notes on the study in general: Clonotypes surpassing 20 RNA copies contained over 98% of effector molecules, versus under 1% in naive cells.

Isolation of naive CD8 T cells was achieved by sorting on a CD8+CD4-CCR7+CD45RA+ phenotype. The receptor was isolated from a human donor in good health. Some libraries in this study had Jurkat cell RNA spiked in. Sequenced sample: naive CD8+ T cells from blood, with Jurkat cell RNA spiked in. Subset given: FACS-sorted CD8+CD4-CCR7+CD45RA+ naive T cells. The J gene is TRBJ2-3, the V gene TRBV30; D remains ambiguous. DNA for the CDR3: TGTGCCTCCGAGCTGGCCTGGGGCACAGATACGCAGTATTTT. Amino acids: CASELAWGTDTQYF.